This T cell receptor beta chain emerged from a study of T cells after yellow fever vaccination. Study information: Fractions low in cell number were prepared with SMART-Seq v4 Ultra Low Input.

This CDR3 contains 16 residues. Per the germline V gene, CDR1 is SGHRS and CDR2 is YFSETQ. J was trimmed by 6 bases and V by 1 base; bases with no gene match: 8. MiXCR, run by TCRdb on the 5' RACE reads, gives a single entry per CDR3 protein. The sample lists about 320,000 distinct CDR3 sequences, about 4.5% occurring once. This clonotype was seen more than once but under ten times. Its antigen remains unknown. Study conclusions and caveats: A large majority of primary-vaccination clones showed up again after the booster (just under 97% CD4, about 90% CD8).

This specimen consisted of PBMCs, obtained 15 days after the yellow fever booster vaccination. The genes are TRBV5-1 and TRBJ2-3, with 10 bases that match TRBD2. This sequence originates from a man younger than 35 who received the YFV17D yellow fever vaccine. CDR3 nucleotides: TGCGCCAGCAGCTTGAGTCCAGCGGGGGGGTCTGATACGCAGTATTTT. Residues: CASSLSPAGGSDTQYF.